This TCR beta chain came from a study of read filtering for tumor transcriptome and immune sequencing. The CDR3 has 16 residues. Trimming cost V 6 bases and J 7 bases; bases outside gene matches: 14. Looked up from germline, CDR1 is SQVTM and CDR2 is ANQGSEA. Molecular barcoded adaptors covering alpha/delta and beta/gamma chains were used on 400 ng RNA. Each CDR3 protein is one row after TCRdb ran MiXCR on the reads. The sample lists approximately 62,000 distinct CDR3 sequences; approximately 18% were seen once. The sample was a population of CD138-negative cells sorted from bone marrow. The chain combines TRBV29-1 with TRBJ2-2; TRBD2 matches 10 bases. This receptor was taken from a donor at least 40 years old with multiple myeloma. CDR3 DNA: TGCAGCGTCGCGTTCCTAGCGGGAGTTGGTAGCGGGGAGCTGTTTTTT. This encodes CSVAFLAGVGSGELFF.